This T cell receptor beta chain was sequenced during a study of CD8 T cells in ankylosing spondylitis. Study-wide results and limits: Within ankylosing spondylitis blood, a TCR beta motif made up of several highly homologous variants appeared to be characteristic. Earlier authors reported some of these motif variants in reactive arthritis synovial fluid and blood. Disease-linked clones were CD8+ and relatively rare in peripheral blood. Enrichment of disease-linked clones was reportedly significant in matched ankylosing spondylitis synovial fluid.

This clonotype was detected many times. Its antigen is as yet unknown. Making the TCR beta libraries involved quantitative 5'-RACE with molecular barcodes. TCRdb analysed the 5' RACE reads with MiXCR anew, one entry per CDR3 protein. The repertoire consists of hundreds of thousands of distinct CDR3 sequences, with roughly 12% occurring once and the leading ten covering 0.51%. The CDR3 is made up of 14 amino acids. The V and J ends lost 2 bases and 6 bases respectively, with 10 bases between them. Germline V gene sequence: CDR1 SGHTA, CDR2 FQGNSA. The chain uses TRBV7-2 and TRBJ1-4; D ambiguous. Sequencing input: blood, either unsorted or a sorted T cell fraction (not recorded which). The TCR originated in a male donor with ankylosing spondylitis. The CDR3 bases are TGTGCCAGCAGCTTAATGGGAGGGTATGAAAAACTGTTTTTT. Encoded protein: CASSLMGGYEKLFF.